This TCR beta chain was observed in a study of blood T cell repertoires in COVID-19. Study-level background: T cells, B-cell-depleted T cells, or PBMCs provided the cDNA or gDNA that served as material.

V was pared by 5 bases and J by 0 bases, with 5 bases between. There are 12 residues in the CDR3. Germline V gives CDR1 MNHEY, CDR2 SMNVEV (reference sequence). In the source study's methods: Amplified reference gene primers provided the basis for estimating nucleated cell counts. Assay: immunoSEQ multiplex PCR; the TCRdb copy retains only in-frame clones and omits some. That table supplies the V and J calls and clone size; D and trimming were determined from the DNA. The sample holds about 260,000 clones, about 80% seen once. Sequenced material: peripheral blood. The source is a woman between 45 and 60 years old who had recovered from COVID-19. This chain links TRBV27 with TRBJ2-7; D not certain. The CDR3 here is CASSTSSYEQYF. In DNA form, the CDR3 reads TGTGCCAGCAGTACGAGCTCCTACGAGCAGTACTTC.